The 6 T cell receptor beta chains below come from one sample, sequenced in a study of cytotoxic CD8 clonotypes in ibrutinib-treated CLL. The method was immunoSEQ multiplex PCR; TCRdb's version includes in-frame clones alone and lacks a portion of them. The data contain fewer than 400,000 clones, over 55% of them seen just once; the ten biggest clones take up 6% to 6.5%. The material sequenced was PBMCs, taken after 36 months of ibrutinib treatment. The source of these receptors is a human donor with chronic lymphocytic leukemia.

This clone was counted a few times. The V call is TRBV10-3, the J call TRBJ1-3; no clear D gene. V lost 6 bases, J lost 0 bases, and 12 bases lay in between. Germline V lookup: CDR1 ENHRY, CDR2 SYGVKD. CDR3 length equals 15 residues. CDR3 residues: CAISTAISSGNTIYF. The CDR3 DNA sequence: TGTGCCATCAGCACGGCCATCAGCTCTGGAAACACCATATATTTT.

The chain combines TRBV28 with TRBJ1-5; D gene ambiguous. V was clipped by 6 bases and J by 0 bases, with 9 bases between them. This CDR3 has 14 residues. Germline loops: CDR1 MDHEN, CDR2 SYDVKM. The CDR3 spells CASRPTHSNQPQHF. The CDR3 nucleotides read TGTGCCAGCAGGCCGACCCATAGCAATCAGCCCCAGCATTTT.

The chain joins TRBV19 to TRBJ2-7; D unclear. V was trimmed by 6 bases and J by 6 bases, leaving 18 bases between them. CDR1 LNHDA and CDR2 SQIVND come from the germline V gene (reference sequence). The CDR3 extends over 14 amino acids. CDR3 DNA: TGTGCCAGTAGGGGTGTGGCCCCGCCGCGCGAGCAGTACTTC. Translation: CASRGVAPPREQYF.

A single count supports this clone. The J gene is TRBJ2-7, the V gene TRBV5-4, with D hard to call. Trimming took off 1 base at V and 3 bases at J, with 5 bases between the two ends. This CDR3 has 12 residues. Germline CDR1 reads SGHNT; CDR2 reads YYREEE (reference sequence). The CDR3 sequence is CASSLSDYEQYF. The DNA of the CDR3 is TGTGCCAGCAGCTTGTCAGACTACGAGCAGTACTTC.

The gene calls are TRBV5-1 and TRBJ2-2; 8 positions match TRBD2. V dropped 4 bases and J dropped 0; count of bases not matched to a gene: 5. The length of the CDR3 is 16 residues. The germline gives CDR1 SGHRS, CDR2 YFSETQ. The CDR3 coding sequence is TGCGCCAGCAGCCCTCGAGCGGGGGCGAACACCGGGGAGCTGTTTTTT. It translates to CASSPRAGANTGELFF.

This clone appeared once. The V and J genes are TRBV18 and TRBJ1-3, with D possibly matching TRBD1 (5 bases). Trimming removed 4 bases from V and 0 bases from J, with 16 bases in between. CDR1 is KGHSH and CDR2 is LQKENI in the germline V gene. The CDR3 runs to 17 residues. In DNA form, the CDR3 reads TGTGCCAGCTCACTCGGGTCAGGGCTACTCTCTGGAAACACCATATATTTT. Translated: CASSLGSGLLSGNTIYF.